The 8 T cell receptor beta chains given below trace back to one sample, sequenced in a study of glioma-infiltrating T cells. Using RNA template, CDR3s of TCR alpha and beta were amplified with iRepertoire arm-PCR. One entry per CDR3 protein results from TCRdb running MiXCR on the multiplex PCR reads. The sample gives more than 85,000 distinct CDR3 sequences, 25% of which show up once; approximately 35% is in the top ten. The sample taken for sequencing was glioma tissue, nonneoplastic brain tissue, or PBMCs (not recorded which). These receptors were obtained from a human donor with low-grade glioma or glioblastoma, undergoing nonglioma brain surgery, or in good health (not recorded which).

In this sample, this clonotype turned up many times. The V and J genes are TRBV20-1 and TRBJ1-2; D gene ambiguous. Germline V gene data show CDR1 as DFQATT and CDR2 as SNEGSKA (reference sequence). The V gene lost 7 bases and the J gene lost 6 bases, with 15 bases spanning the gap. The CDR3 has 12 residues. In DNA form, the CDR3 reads TGCAGTGTCCCGGAAAAGATGGATGGCTACACCTTC. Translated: CSVPEKMDGYTF.

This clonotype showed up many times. The CDR3 coding sequence is TGTGCCAGCAGTCTCACTGAGAACACTGAAGCTTTCTTT. It codes for CASSLTENTEAFF. The chain recombines TRBV6-1 with TRBJ1-1; no firm D call. The germline V gene has CDR1 MNHNS and CDR2 SASEGT. V was trimmed by 5 bases and J by 1 base, leaving 8 bases between them. This CDR3 spans 13 amino acids.

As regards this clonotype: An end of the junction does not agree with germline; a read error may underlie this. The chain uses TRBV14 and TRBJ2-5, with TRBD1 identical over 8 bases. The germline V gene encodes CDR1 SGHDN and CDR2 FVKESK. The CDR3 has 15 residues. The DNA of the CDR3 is TGTGCCAGCAGCCAGAGACAGGGGACTCAAGAGACCCGGTACTTC. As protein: CASSQRQGTQETRYF.

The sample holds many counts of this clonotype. The CDR3 protein is CSARDDLSGDQETQYF. As DNA, the CDR3 is TGCAGTGCTAGAGACGACCTTAGCGGGGACCAAGAGACCCAGTACTTC. The chain joins TRBV20-1 to TRBJ2-5; 8 nucleotides match TRBD2. J was trimmed by 0 bases and V by 0 bases; bases with no gene match: 6. The CDR3 runs to 16 residues. The germline V gene encodes CDR1 DFQATT and CDR2 SNEGSKA (reference sequence).

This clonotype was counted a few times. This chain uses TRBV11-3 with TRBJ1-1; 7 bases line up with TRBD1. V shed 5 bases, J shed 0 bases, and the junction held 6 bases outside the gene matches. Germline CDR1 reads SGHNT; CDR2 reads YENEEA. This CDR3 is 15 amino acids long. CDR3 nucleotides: TGTGCCAGCAGCACGCGGGACAGCATGAACACTGAAGCTTTCTTT. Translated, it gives CASSTRDSMNTEAFF.

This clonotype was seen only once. The CDR3 region has the DNA TGTGTTAGCAGTTACCAGGGAGTCGAAGCTTTCTTT. It encodes CVSSYQGVEAFF. This chain connects TRBV6-5 to TRBJ1-1; D is perhaps TRBD1 (5 bases). This CDR3 has 12 residues. Per the germline V gene, CDR1 is MNHEY and CDR2 is SVGAGI.

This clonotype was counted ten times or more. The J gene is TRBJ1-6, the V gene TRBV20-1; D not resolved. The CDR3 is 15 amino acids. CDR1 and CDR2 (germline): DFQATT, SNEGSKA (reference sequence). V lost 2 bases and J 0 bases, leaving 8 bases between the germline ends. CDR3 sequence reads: CSARRRSSYNSPLHF. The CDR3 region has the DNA TGCAGTGCTAGAAGGAGGAGCTCCTATAATTCACCCCTCCACTTT.

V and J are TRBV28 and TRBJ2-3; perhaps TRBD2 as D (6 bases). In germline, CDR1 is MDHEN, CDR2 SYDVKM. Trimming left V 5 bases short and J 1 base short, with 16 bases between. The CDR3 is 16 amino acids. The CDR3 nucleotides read TGTGCCAGCAGTATCCCTGCAGCGGGCTGCACAGATACGCAGTATTTT. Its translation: CASSIPAAGCTDTQYF. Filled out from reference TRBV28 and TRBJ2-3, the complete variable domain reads DVKVTQSSRYLVKRTGEKVFLECVQDMDHENMFWYRQDPGLGLRLIYFSYDVKMKEKGDIPEGYSVSREKKERFSLILESASTNQTSMYLCASSIPAAGCTDTQYFGPGTRLTVL.